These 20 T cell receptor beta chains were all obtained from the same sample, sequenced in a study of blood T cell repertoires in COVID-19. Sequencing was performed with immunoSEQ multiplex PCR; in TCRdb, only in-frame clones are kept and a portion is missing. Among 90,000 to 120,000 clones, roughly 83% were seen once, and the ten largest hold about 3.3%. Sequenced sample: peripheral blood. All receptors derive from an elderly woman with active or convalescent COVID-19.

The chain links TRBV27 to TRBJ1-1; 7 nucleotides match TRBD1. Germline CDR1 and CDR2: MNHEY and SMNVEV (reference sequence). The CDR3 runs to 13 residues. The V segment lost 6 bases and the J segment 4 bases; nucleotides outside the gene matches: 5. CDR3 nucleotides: TGTGCCAGCAGCGAAGACAGGGCCACTGAAGCTTTCTTT. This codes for CASSEDRATEAFF.

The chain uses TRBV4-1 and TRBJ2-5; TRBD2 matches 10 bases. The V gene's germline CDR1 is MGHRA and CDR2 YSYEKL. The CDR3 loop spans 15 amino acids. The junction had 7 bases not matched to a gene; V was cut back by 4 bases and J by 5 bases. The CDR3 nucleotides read TGCGCCAGCAGCCGAACTAGCGGGGTTTATGAGACCCAGTACTTC. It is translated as CASSRTSGVYETQYF.

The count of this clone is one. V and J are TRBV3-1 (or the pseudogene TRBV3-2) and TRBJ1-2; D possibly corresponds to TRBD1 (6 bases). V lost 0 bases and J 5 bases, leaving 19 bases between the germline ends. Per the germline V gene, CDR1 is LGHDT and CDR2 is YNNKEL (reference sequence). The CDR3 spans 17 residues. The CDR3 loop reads CASSQDPNRTVGYGYTF. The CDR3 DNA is TGTGCCAGCAGCCAAGACCCCAACCGGACAGTAGGTTATGGCTACACCTTC.

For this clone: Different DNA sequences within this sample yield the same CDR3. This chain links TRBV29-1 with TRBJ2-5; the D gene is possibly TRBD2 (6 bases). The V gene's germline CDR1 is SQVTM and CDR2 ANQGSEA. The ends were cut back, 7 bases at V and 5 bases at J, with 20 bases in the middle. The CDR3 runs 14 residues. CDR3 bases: TGCAGCGGCATCCGGGACTTACTATCGGAGACCCAGTACTTC. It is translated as CSGIRDLLSETQYF.

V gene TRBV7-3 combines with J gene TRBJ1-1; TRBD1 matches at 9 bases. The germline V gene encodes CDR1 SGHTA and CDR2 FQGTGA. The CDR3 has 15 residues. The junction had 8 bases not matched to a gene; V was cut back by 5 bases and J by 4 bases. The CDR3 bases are TGTGCCAGCAGCAAAACAGGGGGCCCGGGCACTGAAGCTTTCTTT. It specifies CASSKTGGPGTEAFF.

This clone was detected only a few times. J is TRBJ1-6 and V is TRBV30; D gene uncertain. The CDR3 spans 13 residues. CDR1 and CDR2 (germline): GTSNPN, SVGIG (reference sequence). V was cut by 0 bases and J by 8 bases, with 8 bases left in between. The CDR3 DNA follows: TGTGCCTGGAGTGTTTCCGCGGATTCACCCCTCCACTTT. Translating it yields CAWSVSADSPLHF.

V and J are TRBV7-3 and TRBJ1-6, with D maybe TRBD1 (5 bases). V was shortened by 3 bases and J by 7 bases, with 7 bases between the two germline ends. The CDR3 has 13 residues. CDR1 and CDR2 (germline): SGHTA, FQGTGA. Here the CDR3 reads CASSFRGNSPLHF. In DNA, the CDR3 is TGTGCCAGCAGCTTTAGGGGAAATTCACCCCTCCACTTT.

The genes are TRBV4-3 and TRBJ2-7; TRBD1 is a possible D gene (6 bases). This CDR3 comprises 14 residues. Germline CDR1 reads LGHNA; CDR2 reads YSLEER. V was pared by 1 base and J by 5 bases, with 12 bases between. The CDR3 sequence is CASSQADRGDEQYF. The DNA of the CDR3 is TGCGCCAGCAGCCAAGCGGACAGAGGGGACGAGCAGTACTTC.

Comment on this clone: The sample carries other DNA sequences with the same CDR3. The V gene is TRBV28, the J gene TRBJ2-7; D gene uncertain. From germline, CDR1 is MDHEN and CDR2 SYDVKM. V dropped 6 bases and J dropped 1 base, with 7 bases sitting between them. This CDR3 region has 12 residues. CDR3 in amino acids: CASSQISYEQYF. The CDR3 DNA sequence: TGTGCCAGCAGCCAGATTTCCTACGAGCAGTACTTC.

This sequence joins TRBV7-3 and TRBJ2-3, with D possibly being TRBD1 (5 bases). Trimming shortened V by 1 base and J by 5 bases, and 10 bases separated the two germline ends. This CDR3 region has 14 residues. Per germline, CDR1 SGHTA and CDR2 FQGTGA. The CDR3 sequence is CASSLSRDGDTQYF. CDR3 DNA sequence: TGTGCCAGCAGCTTAAGCAGGGATGGAGATACGCAGTATTTT.

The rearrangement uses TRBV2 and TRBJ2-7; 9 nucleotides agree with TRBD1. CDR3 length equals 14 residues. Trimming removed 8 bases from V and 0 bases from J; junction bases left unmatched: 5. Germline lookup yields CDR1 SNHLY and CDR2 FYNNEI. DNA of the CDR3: TGTGCCAGCTTAAACAGGGGGCTCTCCTACGAGCAGTACTTC. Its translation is CASLNRGLSYEQYF. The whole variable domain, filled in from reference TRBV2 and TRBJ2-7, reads EPEVTQTPSHQVTQMGQEVILRCVPISNHLYFYWYRQILGQKVEFLVSFYNNEISEKSEIFDDQFSVERPDGSNFTLKIRSTKLEDSAMYFCASLNRGLSYEQYFGPGTRLTVT.

Written as DNA, the CDR3 is TGTGCCAGCAGTTTATTGGCCGGAGGAGACACCATATATTTT. Translation: CASSLLAGGDTIYF. This chain connects TRBV28 to TRBJ1-3, with unresolved D. Deletions cut 1 base from V and 8 bases from J, with 12 bases between. The germline gives CDR1 MDHEN, CDR2 SYDVKM. The CDR3 is 14 residues long. The full variable domain, its missing parts supplied by reference TRBV28 and TRBJ1-3, is DVKVTQSSRYLVKRTGEKVFLECVQDMDHENMFWYRQDPGLGLRLIYFSYDVKMKEKGDIPEGYSVSREKKERFSLILESASTNQTSMYLCASSLLAGGDTIYFGEGSWLTVV.

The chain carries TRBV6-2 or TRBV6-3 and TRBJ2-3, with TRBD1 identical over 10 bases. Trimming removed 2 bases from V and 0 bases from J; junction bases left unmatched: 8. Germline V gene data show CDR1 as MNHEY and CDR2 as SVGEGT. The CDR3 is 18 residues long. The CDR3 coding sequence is TGTGCCAGCAGTTACGATTTGAGGACAGGGGGAAGCACAGATACGCAGTATTTT. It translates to CASSYDLRTGGSTDTQYF.

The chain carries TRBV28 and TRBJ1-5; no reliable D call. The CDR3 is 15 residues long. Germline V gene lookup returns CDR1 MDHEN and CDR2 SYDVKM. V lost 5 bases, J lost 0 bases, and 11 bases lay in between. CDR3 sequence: CASSLRLFSNQPQHF. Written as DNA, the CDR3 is TGTGCCAGCAGTCTTCGACTGTTTAGCAATCAGCCCCAGCATTTT.

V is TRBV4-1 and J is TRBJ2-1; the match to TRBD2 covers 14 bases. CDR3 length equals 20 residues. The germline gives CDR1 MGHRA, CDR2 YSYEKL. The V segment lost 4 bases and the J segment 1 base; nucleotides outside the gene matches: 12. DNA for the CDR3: TGCGCCAGCAGCCCGACTAGCGGGGGGGCCGGGTATCCGTCCTACAATGAGCAGTTCTTC. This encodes CASSPTSGGAGYPSYNEQFF.

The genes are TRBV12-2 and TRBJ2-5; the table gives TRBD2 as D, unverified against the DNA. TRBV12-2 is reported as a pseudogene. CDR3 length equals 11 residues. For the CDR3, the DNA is TGTGCAAGTCGCCGAGAAGAGACCCAGTACTTC. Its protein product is CASRREETQYF.

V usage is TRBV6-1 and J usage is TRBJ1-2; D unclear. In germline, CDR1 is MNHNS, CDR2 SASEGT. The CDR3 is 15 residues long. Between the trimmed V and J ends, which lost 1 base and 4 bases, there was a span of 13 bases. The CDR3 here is CASSEGAGGGYGYTF. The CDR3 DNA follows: TGTGCCAGCAGTGAAGGGGCGGGAGGTGGCTATGGCTACACCTTC.

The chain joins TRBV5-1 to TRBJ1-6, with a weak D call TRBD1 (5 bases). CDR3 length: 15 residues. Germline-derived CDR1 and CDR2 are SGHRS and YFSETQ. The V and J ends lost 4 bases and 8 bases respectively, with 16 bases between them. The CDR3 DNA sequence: TGCGCCAGCAGCCTGACGGCCAGGGCAGATTCACCCCTCCACTTT. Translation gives CASSLTARADSPLHF. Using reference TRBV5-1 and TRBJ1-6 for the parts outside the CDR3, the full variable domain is KAGVTQTPRYLIKTRGQQVTLSCSPISGHRSVSWYQQTPGQGLQFLFEYFSETQRNKGNFPGRFSGRQFSNSRSEMNVSTLELGDSALYLCASSLTARADSPLHFGNGTRLTVT.

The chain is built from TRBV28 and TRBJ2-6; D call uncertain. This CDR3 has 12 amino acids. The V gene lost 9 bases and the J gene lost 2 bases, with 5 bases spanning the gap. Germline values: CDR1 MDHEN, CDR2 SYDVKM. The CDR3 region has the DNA TGTGCCAGTCGTCCTGGGGCCAACGTCCTGACTTTC. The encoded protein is CASRPGANVLTF.

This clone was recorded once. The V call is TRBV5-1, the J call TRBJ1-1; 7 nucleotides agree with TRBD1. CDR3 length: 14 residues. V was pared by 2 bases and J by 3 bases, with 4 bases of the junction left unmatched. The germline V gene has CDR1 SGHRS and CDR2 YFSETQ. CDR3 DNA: TGCGCCAGCAGCTTACAAACAGGGGACACTGAAGCTTTCTTT. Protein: CASSLQTGDTEAFF.